A single sample is the source of the 11 T cell receptor beta chains below, sequenced in a study of blood T cell repertoires in COVID-19. Method: immunoSEQ multiplex PCR; TCRdb's copy keeps in-frame clones and lacks some. The table lists approximately 120,000 clones, approximately 82% of them singletons. The sequenced sample consisted of peripheral blood. These receptors were taken from a man older than 75 with active or convalescent COVID-19.

This chain joins TRBV6-2 or TRBV6-3 and TRBJ1-5; TRBD1 matches 7 bases. Germline lookup yields CDR1 MNHEY and CDR2 SVGEGT. Trimming at V came to 0 bases and at J to 9 bases, leaving 8 bases not matched to a gene. This CDR3 region has 15 residues. The CDR3 region has the DNA TGTGCCAGCAGTTACTCGGCAGGGGGTGGTAGGCCCCAGCATTTT. Translation gives CASSYSAGGGRPQHF.

The rearrangement joins TRBV9 to TRBJ2-3, with 10 positions matching TRBD2. Germline V gene data show CDR1 as SGDLS and CDR2 as YYNGEE. V lost 5 bases to trimming and J lost 0 bases; unmatched junction nucleotides: 6. This CDR3 region has 16 residues. For the CDR3, the DNA is TGTGCCAGCAGTATCGATAGCGGGGGGAGCACAGATACGCAGTATTTT. This translates into CASSIDSGGSTDTQYF.

The CDR3 here is CASSPTSGFQETQYF. DNA for the CDR3: TGTGCCAGCAGCCCGACTAGCGGCTTTCAAGAGACCCAGTACTTC. The J gene is TRBJ2-5, the V gene TRBV5-4; 9 positions match TRBD2. CDR1 is SGHNT, CDR2 YYREEE, per germline (reference sequence). The J segment lost 2 bases and the V segment lost 4 bases, leaving 6 bases of the junction unmatched. The CDR3 is 15 amino acids.

This clone was detected once. The chain is built from TRBV7-8 and TRBJ1-1; 7 bases line up with TRBD1. Germline V lookup: CDR1 SGHVS, CDR2 FQNEAQ. Trimming removed 6 bases from V and 1 base from J; junction bases left unmatched: 14. This CDR3 spans 17 amino acids. In DNA, the CDR3 is TGTGCCAGCAGATCCGACTGGGACAGAGCAGGGAACACTGAAGCTTTCTTT. Its protein product is CASRSDWDRAGNTEAFF.

This chain connects TRBV4-2 to TRBJ2-7; 11 bases fit TRBD2. The CDR3 runs 16 residues. CDR1 is LGHNA, CDR2 YNFKEQ, per germline. Trimming removed 1 base from V and 7 bases from J; junction bases left unmatched: 9. CDR3 nucleotide sequence: TGTGCCAGCAGCCAAGTCCTCGGGACTAGCGGTTCAGAGCAGTACTTC. Its protein product is CASSQVLGTSGSEQYF.

V is TRBV28 and J is TRBJ1-1, with D maybe TRBD1 (5 bases). This CDR3 spans 14 amino acids. Trimming removed 5 bases from V and 4 bases from J, with 14 bases in between. Germline V CDR1 and CDR2: MDHEN, SYDVKM. The CDR3 DNA is TGTGCCAGCAGTCCTCCCGGGGGGGGCACTGAAGCTTTCTTT. This translates into CASSPPGGGTEAFF.

This chain uses TRBV21-1 with TRBJ2-1; the D call of TRBD2 is as the table states it, not checked on the DNA. TRBV21-1 is a pseudogene segment. CDR3 length: 18 amino acids. For the CDR3, the DNA is TGTGCCAGCAGCAAAAATACGACTAGCGGGGGCCCCGGGAATGAGCAGTTCTTC. It is translated as CASSKNTTSGGPGNEQFF.

This clone was counted between two and nine times. The chain carries TRBV7-8 and TRBJ1-1; D possibly corresponds to TRBD1 (6 bases). Per the germline V gene, CDR1 is SGHVS and CDR2 is FQNEAQ. V dropped 10 bases and J dropped 3 bases, with 18 bases sitting between them. This CDR3 region has 14 residues. The CDR3 DNA sequence: TGTGCCACCACGGGGGGGCGGGCTGACACTGAAGCTTTCTTT. Residues: CATTGGRADTEAFF.

The V and J genes are TRBV7-2 and TRBJ1-1, with D hard to call. V dropped 1 base and J dropped 1 base, with 7 bases sitting between them. Per the germline V gene, CDR1 is SGHTA and CDR2 is FQGNSA. CDR3 length equals 14 residues. The CDR3 reads CASSLGYKNTEAFF. CDR3 DNA sequence: TGTGCCAGCAGCTTAGGATACAAGAACACTGAAGCTTTCTTT.

V gene TRBV30 combines with J gene TRBJ1-4; 9 bases line up with TRBD1. The germline gives CDR1 GTSNPN, CDR2 SVGIG (reference sequence). V shed 3 bases, J shed 10 bases, and the junction held 6 bases outside the gene matches. The CDR3 has 13 residues. CDR3 DNA: TGTGCCTGGAGACGGGACAGGGAACGAAAACTGTTTTTT. This encodes CAWRRDRERKLFF.

The chain employs TRBV6-5 and TRBJ2-7, with a possible D match to TRBD2 (7 bases). Per germline, CDR1 MNHEY and CDR2 SVGAGI. With 3 bases removed from V and 2 bases from J, the gap between germline ends came to 14 bases. This CDR3 has 15 residues. CDR3 DNA: TGTGCCAGCAGTTATTGGGGCGGGGGCCCCTACGAGCAGTACTTC. Its protein is CASSYWGGGPYEQYF.